These T cell receptor beta chains were read from a single sample in a study of patients and donors after allogeneic stem cell transplantation. One entry per CDR3 protein results from TCRdb running MiXCR on the RT-PCR reads. The data show approximately 200,000 distinct CDR3 sequences, about 40% seen once. Sample: blood, either unsorted or a sorted T cell fraction (not recorded which). All receptors derive from a human donor who was either an allogeneic HSCT recipient or a stem cell or donor lymphocyte infusion donor (not recorded which). It is not recorded whose cells these are; they may come from a transplant donor. Each CDR3 is given with its conserved first and last residue. A D gene is named only where the DNA matches it firmly. Clone size, where shown, is once, few, many, or a class for clones that have expanded.

V	size	J	D	DNA	CDR3
TRBV27	-	TRBJ2-7	TRBD2	TGTGCCAGCAGTTTATTCCAGCGGGGGTCCTACGAGCAGTACTTC	CASSLFQRGSYEQYF
TRBV7-2	-	TRBJ2-3	-	TGTGCCAGCAGCCGGGACGGCACAGATACGCAGTATTTT	CASSRDGTDTQYF
TRBV7-3	-	TRBJ2-3	-	TGTGCCAGCAGCCCAACCCCGGGACTCAGCACAGATACGCAGTATTTT	CASSPTPGLSTDTQYF
TRBV28	-	TRBJ2-7	TRBD2	TGTGCCAGCAGTTCGTACGGCACTAGCGGGAGGATCCACGAGCAGTACTTC	CASSSYGTSGRIHEQYF
TRBV7-2	-	TRBJ2-1	-	TGTGCCAGCACCTCCCGGGCGACCTACAATGAGCAGTTCTTC	CASTSRATYNEQFF
TRBV30	-	TRBJ1-2	-	TGTGCCTGGAGTGTACGACGGAATTCGGGGTATGGCTACACCTTC	CAWSVRRNSGYGYTF
TRBV5-8	few	TRBJ2-1	-	TGTGCCAGCAGCTTGGAAGAGCTCATGGTGTCGAGGGGTGAGCAGTTCTTC	CASSLEELMVSRGEQFF
TRBV30	-	TRBJ1-2	-	TGTGCCTGGAAAGGGGCACAGGACTATGGCTACACCTTC	CAWKGAQDYGYTF
TRBV12-3/TRBV12-4	few	TRBJ1-5	-	TGTGCCAGCAGTTTATTTGGCAGCAATCAGCCCCAGCATTTT	CASSLFGSNQPQHF
TRBV19	-	TRBJ2-2	-	TGTGCCAGTAGTATCCTTTTCGGCCCGGACACCGGGGAGCTGTTTTTT	CASSILFGPDTGELFF
TRBV6-2/TRBV6-3	-	TRBJ2-7	-	TGTGCCAGCAGTGGGGTATCCTACGAGCAGTACTTC	CASSGVSYEQYF
TRBV29-1	-	TRBJ2-1	-	TGCAGCGCTGGGGGACATCTGTACAATGAGCAGTTCTTC	CSAGGHLYNEQFF
TRBV18	-	TRBJ2-7	-	TGTGCCAGCTCACCATCTACAGATTACGAGCAGTACTTC	CASSPSTDYEQYF
TRBV7-8	few	TRBJ1-1	-	TGTGCCAGCAGCCTTAGGACAGTCCGGAACACTGAAGCTTTCTTT	CASSLRTVRNTEAFF
TRBV19	-	TRBJ2-3	-	TGTGCCAGTGGTATCGGTCAGGTCACAGATACGCAGTATTTT	CASGIGQVTDTQYF
TRBV6-5	few	TRBJ1-5	-	TGTGCCAGCAGGTCCGACAGGAATAGCAATCAGCCCCAGCATTTT	CASRSDRNSNQPQHF
TRBV7-6	-	TRBJ1-4	TRBD1	TGTGCCAGCAGCCCCTGGGACAGGGGCTGGGAAAAACTGTTTTTT	CASSPWDRGWEKLFF
TRBV20-1	-	TRBJ2-2	-	TGCAGTGCCCCTACTAGTTATACCGGGGAGCTGTTTTTT	CSAPTSYTGELFF
TRBV4-3	-	TRBJ1-5	TRBD1	TGCGCCAGCAGCCAGAATTGGGACAGGGGGCGACAGCCCCAGCATTTT	CASSQNWDRGRQPQHF
TRBV10-3	few	TRBJ2-7	TRBD2	TGTGCCATCAGTGACACTAGCGGGCCCCTCTACGAGCAGTACTTC	CAISDTSGPLYEQYF
TRBV30	-	TRBJ2-7	-	TGTGCCTGGAGTGCTGCATGGGGAACCTCCTACGAGCAGTACTTC	CAWSAAWGTSYEQYF
TRBV5-6	few	TRBJ1-1	-	TGTGCCAGCAGCCCCGGGAGACACACTGAAGCTTTCTTT	CASSPGRHTEAFF
TRBV15	-	TRBJ2-3	-	TGTGCCACCAGGGATCTAGCAGCCAGCACAGATACGCAGTATTTT	CATRDLAASTDTQYF
TRBV6-5	-	TRBJ1-1	-	TGTGCCAGCAGTTACTTTGGAAACACTGAAGCTTTCTTT	CASSYFGNTEAFF
TRBV14	-	TRBJ1-4	-	TGTGCCAGCAGCCAAGACAGGGTGGATGAAAAACTGTTTTTT	CASSQDRVDEKLFF
TRBV3-1	-	TRBJ2-1	-	TGTGCCAGCAGCCAAGATAGGATCAGCAGCTCCTACAATGAGCAGTTCTTC	CASSQDRISSSYNEQFF
TRBV12-3/TRBV12-4	-	TRBJ1-2	-	TGTGCCAGCAGTTTATTGACTAACTATGGCTACACCTTC	CASSLLTNYGYTF
TRBV10-3	-	TRBJ1-6	-	TGTGCCATCAGTGGAGGGTTTAATTCACCCCTCCACTTT	CAISGGFNSPLHF